Following are 19 T cell receptor beta chains from one sample sequenced in a study of T cells after yellow fever vaccination. TCRdb reanalysed the 5' RACE reads using MiXCR and keeps one entry per CDR3 protein. Counted here are roughly 170,000 distinct CDR3 sequences, roughly a tenth occurring once; the ten biggest clones make up roughly a third. Source: CD8+ T cells sorted from PBMCs, taken 45 days after the yellow fever booster vaccination. The receptor source for this set is a man in his late teens or twenties who received the YFV17D yellow fever vaccine.

This clonotype was seen at least ten times. The chain uses TRBV5-1 and TRBJ2-3, with 10 bases identical to TRBD2. This CDR3 spans 15 amino acids. Germline CDR1 and CDR2: SGHRS and YFSETQ. Trimming removed 4 bases from V and 2 bases from J; junction bases left unmatched: 4. CDR3 DNA: TGCGCCAGCAGCCCGGGGACTAGCGACACAGATACGCAGTATTTT. Translated: CASSPGTSDTDTQYF.

There are many counts of this clonotype. The chain combines TRBV12-3 or TRBV12-4 with TRBJ2-1, with D uncertain. Trimming took 3 bases from V and 9 from J, leaving 6 bases between them. CDR3 length equals 11 residues. The CDR3 nucleotides are TGTGCCAGCAGTTTTGGCAGTGAGCAGTTCTTC. Encoded protein: CASSFGSEQFF.

The chain combines TRBV5-1 with TRBJ2-1; a possible D gene is TRBD2 (6 bases). Trimming took off 5 bases at V and 5 bases at J, with 11 bases between the two ends. This CDR3 comprises 13 residues. In germline, CDR1 is SGHRS, CDR2 YFSETQ. CDR3 loop: CASSPGLDNEQFF. In DNA form, the CDR3 reads TGCGCCAGCAGTCCGGGACTGGACAATGAGCAGTTCTTC.

The chain couples TRBV5-5 to TRBJ1-2; D gene uncertain. This CDR3 has 15 amino acids. Trimming removed 1 base at V and 0 bases at J, with 10 bases between. Germline loops: CDR1 SGHKS, CDR2 YYEKEE (reference sequence). CDR3 region: CASSLYVGANYGYTF. The CDR3 region has the DNA TGTGCCAGCAGCTTGTACGTCGGAGCTAACTATGGCTACACCTTC. Variable domain in full (rest from reference TRBV5-5 and TRBJ1-2): DAGVTQSPTHLIKTRGQQVTLRCSPISGHKSVSWYQQVLGQGPQFIFQYYEKEERGRGNFPDRFSARQFPNYSSELNVNALLLGDSALYLCASSLYVGANYGYTFGSGTRLTVV.

V and J are TRBV27 and TRBJ2-1; no definite D call. The CDR3 contains 13 residues. V was shortened by 3 bases and J by 6 bases, with 9 bases between the two germline ends. Germline lookup yields CDR1 MNHEY and CDR2 SMNVEV (reference sequence). CDR3 sequence reads: CASSLGPFNEQFF. The CDR3 coding sequence is TGTGCCAGCAGTTTGGGCCCTTTCAATGAGCAGTTCTTC.

The chain recombines TRBV30 with TRBJ2-1, with 13 bases that match TRBD2. This CDR3 region has 14 residues. Germline lookup yields CDR1 GTSNPN and CDR2 SVGIG (reference sequence). V dropped 6 bases and J dropped 5; count of bases not matched to a gene: 4. The CDR3 loop reads CACLGLAGDNEQFF. DNA of the CDR3: TGTGCCTGCCTCGGACTAGCGGGGGACAATGAGCAGTTCTTC.

This clonotype was detected many times. One end of the junction is discordant with germline, which a read error may explain. The chain has TRBV7-7 and TRBJ2-2; D remains unclear. Germline V gene data show CDR1 as SSHAT and CDR2 as FNYEAQ (reference sequence). The CDR3 runs to 14 residues. CDR3 residues: CASSLRLNTGELFF. CDR3 coding DNA: TGTGCTAGCAGCTTACGTCTGAACACCGGGGAGCTGTTTTTT.

This clonotype was found a few times. The chain is built from TRBV6-5 and TRBJ2-6; D is undetermined. Trimming removed 0 bases at V and 2 bases at J, with 5 bases between. The CDR3 runs 15 residues. In germline, CDR1 is MNHEY, CDR2 SVGAGI. CDR3 sequence: CASSYSRTGANVLTF. The CDR3, as DNA: TGTGCCAGCAGTTACTCGAGAACTGGGGCCAACGTCCTGACTTTC.

This clonotype was counted only a few times. The chain joins TRBV19 to TRBJ1-2; no firm D call. CDR1 is LNHDA, CDR2 SQIVND, per germline (reference sequence). Trimming took 6 bases from V and 2 from J, leaving 16 bases between them. The CDR3 runs 15 residues. The CDR3 sequence is CASRRAPQSNYGYTF. The CDR3 coding sequence is TGTGCCAGTAGAAGGGCCCCGCAGTCCAACTATGGCTACACCTTC.

This clonotype showed up just a few times. The chain is built from TRBV6-2 or TRBV6-3 and TRBJ2-7; a weak D match, TRBD2 (6 bases). Trimming removed 7 bases at V and 1 base at J, with 20 bases between. Germline V CDR1 and CDR2: MNHEY, SVGEGT. This CDR3 is 16 amino acids long. The DNA of the CDR3 is TGTGCCAGCACCGGATTCGGGGGACCCCTTTCCTACGAGCAGTACTTC. Residues: CASTGFGGPLSYEQYF.

The V call is TRBV5-6, the J call TRBJ2-7; unclear D gene. The CDR3 length is 17 residues. The germline V gene has CDR1 SGHDT and CDR2 YYEEEE. V lost 0 bases, J lost 1 base, and 17 bases lay in between. The CDR3 DNA reads as TGTGCCAGCAGCTTGGCCGGGCATTCGGTACCGTCCTACGAGCAGTACGTC. Amino acid sequence: CASSLAGHSVPSYEQYV.

This clonotype was seen more than once but under ten times. The chain recombines TRBV11-2 with TRBJ1-2, with D unclear. CDR3 length: 13 amino acids. Trimming pared 6 bases from V and 0 bases from J, leaving 8 bases between. The germline V gene encodes CDR1 SGHAT and CDR2 FQNNGV. The DNA of the CDR3 is TGTGCCAGCAGGAAAAGTTCTAACTATGGCTACACCTTC. It yields the protein CASRKSSNYGYTF.

In this sample, this clonotype turned up many times. This sequence joins TRBV28 and TRBJ2-1; 10 nucleotides agree with TRBD2. The germline CDR1 and CDR2 sequences are MDHEN and SYDVKM. The length of the CDR3 is 16 residues. V trimming: 1 base; J trimming: 8 bases; junction bases outside the gene matches: 8. CDR3 sequence (DNA): TGTGCCAGCAGTTTATCCCTACTAGCGGGGCTGGATGAGCAGTTCTTC. Translating it yields CASSLSLLAGLDEQFF.

The rearrangement links TRBV7-9 to TRBJ1-2; perhaps TRBD1 as D (5 bases). V gave up 7 bases and J gave up 4 bases, with 28 bases separating them. CDR3 size: 18 residues. Per germline, CDR1 SEHNR and CDR2 FQNEAQ (reference sequence). In nucleotides, the CDR3 is TGTGCCAGCATGGCCCCGGGAATAGGGGTACAGCGGATCTATGGCTACACCTTC. It codes for CASMAPGIGVQRIYGYTF.

This clonotype has just a few counts. The chain couples TRBV5-6 to TRBJ2-2; D is unresolved. This CDR3 has 15 residues. The germline V gene has CDR1 SGHDT and CDR2 YYEEEE. The V end lost 4 bases, the J end lost 3 bases, and 13 bases lay between the germline ends. Here the CDR3 reads CASSQRGRYTGELFF. The CDR3 DNA sequence: TGTGCCAGCAGCCAGAGAGGCAGATACACCGGGGAGCTGTTTTTT.

This clonotype was found a few times. The V and J genes are TRBV7-9 and TRBJ1-4; 9 bases agree with TRBD1. CDR3 length: 15 amino acids. With V trimmed by 4 bases and J by 7 bases, 7 bases remained unmatched. From germline, CDR1 is SEHNR and CDR2 FQNEAQ (reference sequence). The CDR3 nucleotides read TGTGCCAGCAGCTCGACAGGGACAGGGAGTGAAAAACTGTTTTTT. Protein: CASSSTGTGSEKLFF.

The V gene is TRBV11-2, the J gene TRBJ1-1; a weak D match, TRBD1 (5 bases). The CDR3 contains 16 residues. Trimming stripped 3 bases from V and 0 bases from J, with 14 bases between. Germline V gives CDR1 SGHAT, CDR2 FQNNGV. The CDR3 loop is CASSLEVRAMNTEAFF. For the CDR3, the DNA is TGTGCCAGCAGCTTGGAGGTCAGGGCGATGAACACTGAAGCTTTCTTT.

The gene calls are TRBV2 and TRBJ2-5, with 7 bases matching TRBD2. Germline V CDR1 and CDR2: SNHLY, FYNNEI. The V segment lost 11 bases and the J segment 3 bases; nucleotides outside the gene matches: 9. The CDR3 covers 13 residues. CDR3 DNA: TGTGCCTCCTGGGAGGGGCTGGAAGAGACCCAGTACTTC. The encoded protein is CASWEGLEETQYF.

V gene TRBV2 combines with J gene TRBJ1-2; possible D gene TRBD1, 6 bases. The germline V gene encodes CDR1 SNHLY and CDR2 FYNNEI. Trimming took off 6 bases at V and 0 bases at J, with 17 bases between the two ends. The length of the CDR3 is 16 residues. CDR3 sequence (DNA): TGTGCCAGCAGCGCGCCGGCAACAGGGCCTAACTATGGCTACACCTTC. Translation gives CASSAPATGPNYGYTF.